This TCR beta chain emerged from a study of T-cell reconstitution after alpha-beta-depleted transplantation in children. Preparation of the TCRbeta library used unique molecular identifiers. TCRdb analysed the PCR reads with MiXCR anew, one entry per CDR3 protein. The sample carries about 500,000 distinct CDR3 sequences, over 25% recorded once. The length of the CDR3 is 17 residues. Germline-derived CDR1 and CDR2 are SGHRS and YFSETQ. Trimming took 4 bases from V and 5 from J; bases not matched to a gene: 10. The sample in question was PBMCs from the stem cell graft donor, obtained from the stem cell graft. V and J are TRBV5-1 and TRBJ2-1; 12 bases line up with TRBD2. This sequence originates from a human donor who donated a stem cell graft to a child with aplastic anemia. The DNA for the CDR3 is TGCGCCAGCAGCGCTGGCGGACTAGCGGGAAACAACAATGAGCAGTTCTTC. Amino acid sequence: CASSAGGLAGNNNEQFF.